This T cell receptor beta chain appears in the sequencing data of a study of vaccination effects on CD4 cells after COVID-19. As for the study in general: Participants received two doses of either the BNT162b2 or mRNA-1273 vaccine.

The table came from immunoSEQ multiplex PCR; TCRdb's copy has only in-frame clones and leaves some out. The sample yields tens of thousands of clones, roughly 72% seen once. Turning to this clone: The antigen is undetermined.

The CDR3 is 15 residues long. Germline values: CDR1 MDHEN, CDR2 SYDVKM. V was pared by 6 bases and J by 3 bases, with 17 bases between. CD4+ T cells specific for antigen were expanded with viral peptide pools by the ViraFEST assay before sequencing. Cultured cells yielded isolated CD4+ T cells after roughly 11 days. This specimen was CD4+ T cells from PBMCs cultured with HCoV-229E spike peptides, taken before COVID-19 vaccination. This chain connects TRBV28 to TRBJ1-2; maybe TRBD1 (5 bases). The clonotype was recovered from a human donor who received a COVID-19 vaccine. The DNA for the CDR3 is TGTGCCAGCAGCAAATACTCCGGGACGGACTATGGCTACACCTTC. It codes for CASSKYSGTDYGYTF.